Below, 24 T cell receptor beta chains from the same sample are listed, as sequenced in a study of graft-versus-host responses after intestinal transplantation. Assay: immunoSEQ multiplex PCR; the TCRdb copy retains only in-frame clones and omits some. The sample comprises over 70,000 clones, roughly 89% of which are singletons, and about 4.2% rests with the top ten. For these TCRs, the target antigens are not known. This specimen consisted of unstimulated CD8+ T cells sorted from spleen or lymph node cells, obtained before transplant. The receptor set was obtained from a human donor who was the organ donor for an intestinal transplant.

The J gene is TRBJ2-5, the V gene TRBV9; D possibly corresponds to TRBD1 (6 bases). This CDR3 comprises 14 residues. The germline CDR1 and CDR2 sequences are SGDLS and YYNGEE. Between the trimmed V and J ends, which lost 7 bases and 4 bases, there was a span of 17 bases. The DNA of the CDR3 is TGTGCCAGCGGCGGTGGGGGCGCAGGAGAGACCCAGTACTTC. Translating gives CASGGGGAGETQYF.

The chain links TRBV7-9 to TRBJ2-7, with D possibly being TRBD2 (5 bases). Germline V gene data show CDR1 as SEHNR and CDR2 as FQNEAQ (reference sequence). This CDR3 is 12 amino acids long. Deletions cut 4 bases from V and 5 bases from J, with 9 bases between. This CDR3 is CASSSSGNEQYV. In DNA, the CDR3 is TGTGCCAGCAGCTCGTCGGGGAACGAGCAGTACGTC.

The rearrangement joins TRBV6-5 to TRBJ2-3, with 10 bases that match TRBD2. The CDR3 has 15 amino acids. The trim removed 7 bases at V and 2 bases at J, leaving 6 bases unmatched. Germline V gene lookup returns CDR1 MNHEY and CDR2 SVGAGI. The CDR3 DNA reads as TGTGCCAGCACCCCAAGCGGGGGGGACACAGATACGCAGTATTTT. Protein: CASTPSGGDTDTQYF.

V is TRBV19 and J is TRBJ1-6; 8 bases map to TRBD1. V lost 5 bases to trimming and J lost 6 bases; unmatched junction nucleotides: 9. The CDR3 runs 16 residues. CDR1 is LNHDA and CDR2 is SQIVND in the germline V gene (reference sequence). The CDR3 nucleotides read TGTGCCAGTAGTGCCCAGACAGGGGAACGTAATTCACCCCTCCACTTT. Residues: CASSAQTGERNSPLHF.

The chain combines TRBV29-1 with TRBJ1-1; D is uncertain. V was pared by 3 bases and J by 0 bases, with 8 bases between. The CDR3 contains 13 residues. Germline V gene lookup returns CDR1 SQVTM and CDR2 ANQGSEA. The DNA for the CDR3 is TGCAGCGTTGAGTCGACTATGAACACTGAAGCTTTCTTT. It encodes CSVESTMNTEAFF.

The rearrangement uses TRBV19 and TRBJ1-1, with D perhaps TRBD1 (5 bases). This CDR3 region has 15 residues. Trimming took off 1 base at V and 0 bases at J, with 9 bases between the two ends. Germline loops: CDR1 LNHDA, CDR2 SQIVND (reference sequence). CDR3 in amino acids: CASSIGPGMNTEAFF. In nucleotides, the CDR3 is TGTGCCAGTAGTATAGGCCCAGGGATGAACACTGAAGCTTTCTTT. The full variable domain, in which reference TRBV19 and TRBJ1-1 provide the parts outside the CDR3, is DGGITQSPKYLFRKEGQNVTLSCEQNLNHDAMYWYRQDPGQGLRLIYYSQIVNDFQKGDIAEGYSVSREKKESFPLTVTSAQKNPTAFYLCASSIGPGMNTEAFFGQGTRLTVV.

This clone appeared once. The CDR3 bases are TGCAGCGCAGCAACAGGGGGGACTGAAGCTTTCTTT. It yields the protein CSAATGGTEAFF. The chain recombines TRBV29-1 with TRBJ1-1; 8 bases fit TRBD1. Germline loops: CDR1 SQVTM, CDR2 ANQGSEA. This CDR3 has 12 residues. Germline trimming cut 7 bases from V and 5 bases from J; bases unmatched to any gene: 6.

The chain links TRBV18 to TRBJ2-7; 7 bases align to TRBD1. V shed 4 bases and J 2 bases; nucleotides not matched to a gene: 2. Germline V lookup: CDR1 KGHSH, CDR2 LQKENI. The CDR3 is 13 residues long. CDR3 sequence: CASSQGQTYEQYV. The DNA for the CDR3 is TGTGCCAGCTCACAGGGACAGACCTACGAGCAGTACGTC.

CDR3 sequence (DNA): TGTGCCAGCAGAGAAAAGACAGGGTCTGGCTACACCTTC. It is translated as CASREKTGSGYTF. The chain uses TRBV6-1 and TRBJ1-2, with TRBD1 matching over 7 bases. CDR1 and CDR2 (germline): MNHNS, SASEGT. The length of the CDR3 is 13 residues. V shed 6 bases and J 7 bases; nucleotides not matched to a gene: 8.

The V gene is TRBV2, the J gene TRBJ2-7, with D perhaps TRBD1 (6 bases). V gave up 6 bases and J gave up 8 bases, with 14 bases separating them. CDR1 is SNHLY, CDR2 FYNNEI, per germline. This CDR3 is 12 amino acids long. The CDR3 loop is CASSITGTKQYV. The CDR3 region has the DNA TGTGCCAGCAGCATCACCGGGACAAAGCAGTACGTC.

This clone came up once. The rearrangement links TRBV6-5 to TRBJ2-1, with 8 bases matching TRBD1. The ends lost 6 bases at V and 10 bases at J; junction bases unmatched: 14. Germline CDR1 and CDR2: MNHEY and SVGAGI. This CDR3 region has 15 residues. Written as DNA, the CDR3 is TGTGCCAGCAGAGCGAAAATCGGGACAGGTAACGAGCAGTTCTTC. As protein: CASRAKIGTGNEQFF.

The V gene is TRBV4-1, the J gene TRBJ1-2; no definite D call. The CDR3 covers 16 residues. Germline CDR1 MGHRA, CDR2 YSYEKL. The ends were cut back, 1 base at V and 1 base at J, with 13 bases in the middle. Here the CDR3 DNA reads TGCGCCAGCAGCCAAGTCGGAAAGGGAGTTAACTATGGCTACACCTTC. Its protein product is CASSQVGKGVNYGYTF.

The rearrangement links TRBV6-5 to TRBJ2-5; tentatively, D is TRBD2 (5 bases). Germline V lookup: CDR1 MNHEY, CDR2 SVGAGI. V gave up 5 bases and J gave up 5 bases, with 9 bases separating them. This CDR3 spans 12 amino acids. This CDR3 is CASSPRGETQYF. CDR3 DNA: TGTGCCAGCAGTCCTCGCGGGGAGACCCAGTACTTC.

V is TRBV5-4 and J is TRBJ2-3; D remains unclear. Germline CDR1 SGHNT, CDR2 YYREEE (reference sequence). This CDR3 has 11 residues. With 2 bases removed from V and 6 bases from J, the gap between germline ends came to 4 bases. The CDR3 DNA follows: TGTGCCAGCAGCTTCATGGATACGCAGTATTTT. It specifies CASSFMDTQYF.

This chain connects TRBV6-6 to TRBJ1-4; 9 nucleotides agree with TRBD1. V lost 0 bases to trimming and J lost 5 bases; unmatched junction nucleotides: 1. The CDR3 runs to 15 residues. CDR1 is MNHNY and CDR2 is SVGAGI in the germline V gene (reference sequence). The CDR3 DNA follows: TGTGCCAGCAGTTACTCGACAGGGGGGAATGAAAAACTGTTTTTT. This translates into CASSYSTGGNEKLFF.

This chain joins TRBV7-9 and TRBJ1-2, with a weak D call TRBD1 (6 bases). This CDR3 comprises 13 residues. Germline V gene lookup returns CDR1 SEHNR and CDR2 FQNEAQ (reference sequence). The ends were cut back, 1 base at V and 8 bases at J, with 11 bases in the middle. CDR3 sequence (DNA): TGTGCCAGCAGCTTAGTATCAGGGGACGGCTACACCTTC. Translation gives CASSLVSGDGYTF.

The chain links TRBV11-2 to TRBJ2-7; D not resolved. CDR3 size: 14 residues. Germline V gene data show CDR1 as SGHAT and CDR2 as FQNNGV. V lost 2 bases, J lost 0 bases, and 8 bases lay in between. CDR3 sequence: CASSLSGPSYEQYV. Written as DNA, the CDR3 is TGTGCCAGCAGCTTATCTGGGCCCTCCTACGAGCAGTACGTC.

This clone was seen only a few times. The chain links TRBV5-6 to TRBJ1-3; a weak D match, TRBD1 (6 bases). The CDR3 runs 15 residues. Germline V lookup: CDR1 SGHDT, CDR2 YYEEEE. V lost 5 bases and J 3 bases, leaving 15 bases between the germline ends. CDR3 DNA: TGTGCCAGCAGTCGGGACAATTACAGTGGAAACACCATATATTTT. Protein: CASSRDNYSGNTIYF.

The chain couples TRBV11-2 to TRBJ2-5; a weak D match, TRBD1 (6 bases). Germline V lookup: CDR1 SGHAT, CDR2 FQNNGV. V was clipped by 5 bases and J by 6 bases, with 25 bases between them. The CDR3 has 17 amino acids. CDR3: CASSGPGTNPTEKTQYF. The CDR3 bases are TGTGCCAGCAGCGGACCCGGGACAAACCCGACGGAGAAGACCCAGTACTTC.

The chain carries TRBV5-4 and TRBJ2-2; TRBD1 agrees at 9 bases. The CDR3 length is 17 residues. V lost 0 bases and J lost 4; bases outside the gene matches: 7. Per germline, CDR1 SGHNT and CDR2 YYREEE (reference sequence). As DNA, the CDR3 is TGTGCCAGCAGCTTGGCGGGACAGGGCTTTAGCACCGGGGAGCTGTTTTTT. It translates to CASSLAGQGFSTGELFF.

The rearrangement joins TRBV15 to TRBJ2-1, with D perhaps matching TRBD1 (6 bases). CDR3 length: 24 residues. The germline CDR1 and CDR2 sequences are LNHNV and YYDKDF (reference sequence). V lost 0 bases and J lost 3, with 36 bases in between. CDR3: CATSRDLDWAAGEALSPYYNEQFF. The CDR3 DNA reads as TGTGCCACCAGCAGAGATCTGGATTGGGCGGCAGGGGAAGCTCTGAGCCCGTACTACAATGAGCAGTTCTTC.

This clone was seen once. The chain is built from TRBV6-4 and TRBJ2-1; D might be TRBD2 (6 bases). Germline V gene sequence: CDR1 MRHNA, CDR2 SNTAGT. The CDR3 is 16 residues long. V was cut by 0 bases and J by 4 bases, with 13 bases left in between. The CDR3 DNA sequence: TGTGCCAGCAGTGACTCGACGTCGGGGGATTACAATGAGCAGTTCTTC. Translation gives CASSDSTSGDYNEQFF.

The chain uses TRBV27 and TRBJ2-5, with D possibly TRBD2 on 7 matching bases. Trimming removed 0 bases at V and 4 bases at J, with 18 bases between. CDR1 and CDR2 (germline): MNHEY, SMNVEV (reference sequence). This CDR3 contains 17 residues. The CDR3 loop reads CASSLSPGAGEGETQYF. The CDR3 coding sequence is TGTGCCAGCAGTTTATCACCCGGGGCAGGGGAGGGAGAGACCCAGTACTTC.

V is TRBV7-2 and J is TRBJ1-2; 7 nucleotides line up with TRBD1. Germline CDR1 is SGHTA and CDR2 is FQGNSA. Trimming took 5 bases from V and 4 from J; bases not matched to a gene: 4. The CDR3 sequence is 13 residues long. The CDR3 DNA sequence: TGTGCCAGCAGCCGACAGGGCGTCTATGGCTACACCTTC. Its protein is CASSRQGVYGYTF.